This T cell receptor beta chain was found in a study of OX40 agonist ivuxolimab in advanced cancers. About the investigation overall: The costimulatory receptor OX40 (CD134) was targeted by ivuxolimab, a fully human IgG2 agonistic monoclonal antibody. Intravenous ivuxolimab was administered to patients every 2 weeks at six dose levels: 0.01, 0.1, 0.3, 1.5, 3 and 10 mg/kg. Peripheral TCRbeta sequencing aimed to test whether ivuxolimab altered TCR sequence diversity and caused clonal T-cell expansion. The paper reports the monotherapy dose-escalation portion (N of about 51 patients) of the phase I ivuxolimab trial. Partial responses were achieved by three dose-escalation patients, of whom one had hepatocellular carcinoma and two had cutaneous melanoma. The dose-escalation cohort was 82.7% male with a mean age of roughly 60 years, ranging from about 23 to 85. Prior anti-PD-1, anti-PD-L1 or anti-CTLA-4 therapy was permitted, and 35% to 40% of dose-escalation patients had received checkpoint inhibitors. Among the 52 dose-escalation patients, some 20 had hepatocellular carcinoma, about 15 melanoma, 9 renal cell carcinoma and 9 head and neck cancer.

The trial excluded patients who had a history of autoimmune disease or were on systemic immunosuppression. Peripheral blood for TCR sequencing was drawn from every dose cohort at baseline, at cycle 4 day 1 and at cycle 7 day 1. The samples were taken from a phase I, first-in-human, multicenter, open-label dose-escalation trial of ivuxolimab. Adults with locally advanced or metastatic melanoma, renal cell, hepatocellular, or head and neck squamous cell carcinoma were enrolled in the trial. CD4+ and CD8+ T cells were sorted separately from peripheral blood before TCR sequencing. Study-wide findings and limitations: In the 0.1-3.0 mg/kg groups, partial responders were among the patients with the lowest normalized peripheral clonal expansion, particularly in CD8+ T cells. Which antigens the clonally expanded peripheral T cells were specific for was not determined. After ivuxolimab, expanded clones were on average more numerous among CD8+ T cells than among CD4+ T cells. Low levels of normalized T-cell clonal expansion were also seen in some patients who did not respond. At doses of 0.1 to 3.0 mg/kg, clonal expansion of both CD4+ and CD8+ blood T cells was observed from baseline to week 6.

To sequence the TCRbeta CDR3 region, genomic DNA was isolated from the sorted cells. The immunoSEQ Assay was used for sequencing of TCRbeta CDR3 regions. TCRdb limited this immuneACCESS table to in-frame rearrangements with V and J called. A share of clones is missing; checked studies link under half to unresolved V genes, and the rest is unexplained. The sample yields approximately 21,000 clones; approximately 83% were counted once. Roughly 32% of the sample is taken by the ten largest. The germline V gene supplies CDR1 SNHLY and CDR2 FYNNEI. Counted from cysteine to phenylalanine, this CDR3 has 15 amino acids. The only DNA kept is the CDR3, 45 bases in frame from the first base. V is clipped by 8 bases and J by 2 bases, and the sequence between their germline boundaries is 16 bases long. Regarding this clone: Which antigen it targets is not known. No base qualities exist here, and no much larger clone lies one base off it.

The sequence links TRBV2 to TRBJ1-5; the D gene is possibly TRBD1, with 5 bases matching. The specimen comprised CD4+ or CD8+ T cells sorted from blood, sampled in a trial of the OX40 agonist ivuxolimab. The sequence was collected from an adult with an advanced solid tumor such as melanoma, head and neck, liver or kidney cancer. The DNA is TGTGCCAGCTCACCGGGGCCGAGCGGCAATCAGCCCCAGCATTTT. Its translation is CASSPGPSGNQPQHF. Here the CDR3 is joined to the reference TRBV2 and TRBJ1-5 genes, and the full variable domain is: EPEVTQTPSHQVTQMGQEVILRCVPISNHLYFYWYRQILGQKVEFLVSFYNNEISEKSEIFDDQFSVERPDGSNFTLKIRSTKLEDSAMYFCASSPGPSGNQPQHFGDGTRLSIL.